This entry features one T cell receptor beta chain sequence. There are many counts of this clonotype. There is no known antigen for this receptor. Per-base qualities were not stored, and no clone one base away is much larger. For repertoire sequencing, the TCR beta CDR3 regions were amplified from RNA transcripts. A first-round RT-PCR used HTBI primers with the Qiagen OneStep RT-PCR kit, followed by a second-round multiplex PCR, size selection and purification. Sequencing of the libraries was carried out on an Illumina HiSeq2000 in paired-end mode with 100 bp reads. The authors' pipeline ran thus. SOAPnuke was used to process the reads, throwing out any read that had adapters, had uncalled bases, had a mean Phred below 15, or lacked an exact constant-primer or identifier match. High-quality paired reads were merged with COPE v1.2.5. Clonotypes were defined as unique nucleotide sequences and were aligned to IMGT TRB V, D and J references using MiTCR v1.1. Analysis was restricted to V-J combinations with a frequency above 0.0001, which covered about 99% of repertoires. For each V-J combination, a TCR clonal expansion and chaos score was defined as the ratio of F50 clonal expansion to chaos observed in the TCRdist matrix. Welch's t-statistics and random forest were used to reduce the features to some 13 V-J combinations, which were then used as input to a naive Bayes classifier. Thyroid-blood repertoire similarity was quantified with the Morisita-Horn index. Using fastp at Q25 and MiXCR, TCRdb reprocessed the public reads and kept productive beta chains. Identical CDR3 protein sequences are pooled into one entry, listed with their most common genes and DNA. Clone size and V and J calls follow TCRdb, not the original study. This sample lists roughly 350,000 distinct CDR3 sequences; 15% to 20% were detected once. The ten largest clones capture 2.4% of the sample.

This sample was included in a study of Graves' ophthalmopathy and Graves' hyperthyroidism (dated by TCRdb to 2016 to 2019). The study in broad terms: Peripheral blood was collected before any treatment was given, at the time of initial diagnosis. TCR beta repertoire signatures were used to distinguish Graves' ophthalmopathy from Graves' hyperthyroidism and to predict progression to ophthalmopathy. In total, under 150 blood samples were TCR-sequenced: around 42 ophthalmopathy, 75 hyperthyroidism and some 17 hyperthyroidism-to-ophthalmopathy patients. To explore V-J signatures distinguishing ophthalmopathy from hyperthyroidism, a discovery set of about a hundred patients (about 44 ophthalmopathy, 57 stable hyperthyroidism) was enrolled. For independent validation, a separate cohort was made up of 18 hyperthyroidism patients plus 17 patients who later progressed from hyperthyroidism to ophthalmopathy. In over 5 hyperthyroidism patients, the T-cell repertoire of thyroid tissue was compared with the T-cell repertoire of blood. Following sample collection, hyperthyroidism patients were given methimazole at a starting dose of 30 mg daily, and ophthalmopathy patients were given high-dose intravenous methylprednisolone.

In the germline V gene, CDR1 corresponds to MGHRA and CDR2 to YSYEKL. The CDR3 has 13 amino acids, counting the end cysteine and phenylalanine. Just the 39-base CDR3 DNA is kept, in frame starting at base 1. V loses 1 base of germline sequence and J loses 2 bases, and the interval between the two ends is 6 bases. A patient counted as having stable hyperthyroidism if there was no progression to ophthalmopathy within 18 months of follow-up. Hyperthyroidism patients were newly diagnosed, with disease duration under 2 months, and aged 18 to 65 years. Patients were excluded if they had other autoimmune diseases, uncontrolled infections, pregnancy or lactation. Diagnosis relied on clinical symptoms, serum thyroxine, TRAb, thyroid ultrasound and orbital computed tomography. PBMCs were isolated from about 9 ml of fresh peripheral blood by Ficoll-Paque density gradient centrifugation. Total RNA was extracted with Trizol reagent and quality-checked on an Agilent 2100 Bioanalyzer.

The study at large found these results: In validation, the model predicted ophthalmopathy progression with about 70% sensitivity and approximately 78% specificity; some 13 predicted patients were CT-confirmed with GO in a median of around 6 months. Most expanded thyroid clonotypes with a frequency above 0.001 also appeared in blood, which suggests that blood repertoires may reflect the immune response in the thyroid. The 13-signature model separated ophthalmopathy from stable hyperthyroidism with over 85% sensitivity and approximately 81% specificity in cross-validation, and 80%/75% in the test set. Sample size was not predetermined statistically, and investigators were not blinded to group allocation.

The chain was built from TRBV4-1 and TRBJ2-7; confidence is insufficient to name the D gene. The sequencing input was peripheral blood. The sequence came from an adult woman with stable Graves' hyperthyroidism. The CDR3 reads as follows: CASSQGPAYEQYF. The DNA sequence is given as TGCGCCAGCAGCCAAGGACCAGCCTACGAGCAGTACTTC.